The 30 T cell receptor beta chains given below trace back to one sample, sequenced in a study of CD8+ T cells in alopecia areata. The authors extracted RNA and reverse transcribed it into cDNA as the sequencing template. Profiled with immunoSEQ multiplex PCR; TCRdb holds only in-frame clones, not every one. The table lists 120,000 or so clones, around 63% of them singletons, with under 7.5% in the top ten. The treatment was: oral pan-JAK inhibitor, 5-10 mg twice daily. The material was CD4+ T cells sorted from blood, obtained at week 4, from a patient treated with tofacitinib. The source of these receptors is a human donor with alopecia areata.

J is TRBJ2-5 and V is TRBV6-1; D is unresolved. CDR3 length equals 13 residues. Germline CDR1 reads MNHNS; CDR2 reads SASEGT. V was cut by 1 base and J by 0 bases, with 3 bases left in between. The CDR3 nucleotides read TGTGCCAGCAGTGAAGGAAACCAAGAGACCCAGTACTTC. The encoded protein is CASSEGNQETQYF.

This clone appeared a few times. The chain combines TRBV2 with TRBJ1-6, with D possibly being TRBD1 (6 bases). The CDR3 has 15 residues. The germline V gene has CDR1 SNHLY and CDR2 FYNNEI. Between the trimmed V and J ends, which lost 4 bases and 10 bases, there was a span of 17 bases. DNA of the CDR3: TGTGCCAGCAGTGTACGCGGACAGATTACCTCACCCCTCCACTTT. Translation: CASSVRGQITSPLHF. The variable domain in full, completed from reference TRBV2 and TRBJ1-6, reads EPEVTQTPSHQVTQMGQEVILRCVPISNHLYFYWYRQILGQKVEFLVSFYNNEISEKSEIFDDQFSVERPDGSNFTLKIRSTKLEDSAMYFCASSVRGQITSPLHFGNGTRLTVT.

The V gene is TRBV6-5, the J gene TRBJ2-5; maybe TRBD2 (5 bases). The germline V gene encodes CDR1 MNHEY and CDR2 SVGAGI. CDR3 length: 13 amino acids. V was shortened by 5 bases and J by 5 bases, with 12 bases between the two germline ends. The CDR3 spells CASSLRVGETQYF. The CDR3 DNA reads as TGTGCCAGCAGTCTGCGGGTGGGGGAGACCCAGTACTTC.

The chain uses TRBV7-6 and TRBJ2-5; 7 bases fit TRBD2. CDR3 length equals 15 residues. V was pared by 3 bases and J by 5 bases, with 9 bases of the junction left unmatched. From germline, CDR1 is SGHVS and CDR2 FNYEAQ. The CDR3 loop reads CASSFGLGARETQYF. The CDR3 DNA reads TGTGCCAGCAGCTTCGGACTAGGGGCCCGGGAGACCCAGTACTTC.

The genes are TRBV10-3 and TRBJ2-3, with 11 positions matching TRBD2. The CDR3 is 15 amino acids. V shed 3 bases, J shed 6 bases, and the junction held 5 bases outside the gene matches. Germline lookup yields CDR1 ENHRY and CDR2 SYGVKD. The CDR3 spells CAISDVSGRVDTQYF. The DNA of the CDR3 is TGTGCCATCAGTGACGTTAGCGGGAGGGTCGATACGCAGTATTTT.

The rearrangement joins TRBV4-3 to TRBJ2-6; a possible D gene is TRBD1 (6 bases). CDR1 and CDR2 from the germline V gene are LGHNA and YSLEER. V lost 5 bases, J lost 1 base, and 15 bases lay in between. This CDR3 region has 17 residues. CDR3 sequence (DNA): TGCGCCAGCAGCATAACAGGGTCTGCATCTGGGGCCAACGTCCTGACTTTC. Its translation is CASSITGSASGANVLTF.

V and J are TRBV5-6 and TRBJ2-3; 8 positions agree with TRBD2. V dropped 6 bases and J dropped 4; count of bases not matched to a gene: 13. The CDR3 loop spans 16 amino acids. Per germline, CDR1 SGHDT and CDR2 YYEEEE. CDR3 sequence reads: CASTRPGGGRADTQYF. In nucleotides, the CDR3 is TGTGCCAGCACCCGGCCCGGGGGGGGGCGGGCAGATACGCAGTATTTT.

The chain uses TRBV4-2 and TRBJ2-5; TRBD2 might be the D (5 bases). V gave up 0 bases and J gave up 2 bases, with 7 bases separating them. This CDR3 region has 14 residues. The germline gives CDR1 LGHNA, CDR2 YNFKEQ. This CDR3 reads CASSQEDWQETQYF. The DNA of the CDR3 is TGTGCCAGCAGCCAAGAGGACTGGCAAGAGACCCAGTACTTC.

This clone was counted only a few times. V gene TRBV29-1 combines with J gene TRBJ2-3, with D possibly TRBD1 on 5 matching bases. Germline V gene lookup returns CDR1 SQVTM and CDR2 ANQGSEA. The V gene lost 4 bases and the J gene lost 2 bases, with 13 bases spanning the gap. CDR3 length: 14 amino acids. In DNA, the CDR3 is TGCAGCGTTGTAGGGCAGGGCCTCACAGATACGCAGTATTTT. Translated: CSVVGQGLTDTQYF.

This clone has only a few counts. This sample also contains other DNA sequences that code for the same CDR3. The chain couples TRBV7-2 to TRBJ2-5; no clear D. Deletions cut 2 bases from V and 5 bases from J, with 3 bases between. Germline CDR1 SGHTA, CDR2 FQGNSA. There are 11 residues in the CDR3. The CDR3, as DNA: TGTGCCAGCAGCTTACAGGAGACCCAGTACTTC. Translated, it gives CASSLQETQYF.

V and J are TRBV6-5 and TRBJ1-1, with no clear D. CDR1 and CDR2 (germline): MNHEY, SVGAGI. V lost 6 bases to trimming and J lost 7 bases, with 12 bases between them. The CDR3 sequence is 12 residues long. In DNA form, the CDR3 reads TGTGCCAGCAGACCGTCGGTGGGTGAAGCTTTCTTT. Residues: CASRPSVGEAFF.

The V gene is TRBV5-1, the J gene TRBJ1-4; D is possibly TRBD1 (6 bases). The CDR3 is 14 residues long. From germline, CDR1 is SGHRS and CDR2 YFSETQ. Deletions cut 4 bases from V and 5 bases from J, with 12 bases between. In nucleotides, the CDR3 is TGCGCCAGCAGCCAATGGACAGAGAATGAAAAACTGTTTTTT. Translation: CASSQWTENEKLFF. Supplemented by reference TRBV5-1 and TRBJ1-4, the full variable domain reads KAGVTQTPRYLIKTRGQQVTLSCSPISGHRSVSWYQQTPGQGLQFLFEYFSETQRNKGNFPGRFSGRQFSNSRSEMNVSTLELGDSALYLCASSQWTENEKLFFGSGTQLSVL.

The J gene is TRBJ2-7, the V gene TRBV7-2; the D is unclear. This CDR3 contains 12 residues. The germline V gene has CDR1 SGHTA and CDR2 FQGNSA. Trimming shortened V by 2 bases and J by 3 bases, and 5 bases separated the two germline ends. The CDR3 loop reads CASSLRDYEQYF. The CDR3 DNA reads TGTGCCAGCAGCTTACGAGACTACGAGCAGTACTTC.

The rearrangement links TRBV7-9 to TRBJ2-6; D not certain. V gave up 1 base and J gave up 2 bases, with 12 bases separating them. Looked up from germline, CDR1 is SEHNR and CDR2 is FQNEAQ (reference sequence). CDR3 length: 17 residues. The chain's CDR3 is CASSLVRAGTGANVLTF. As DNA, the CDR3 is TGTGCCAGCAGCTTAGTTCGGGCAGGCACTGGGGCCAACGTCCTGACTTTC.

This clone has just one count. The J gene is TRBJ2-3, the V gene TRBV30; D is unclear. Germline V gene data show CDR1 as GTSNPN and CDR2 as SVGIG (reference sequence). V lost 6 bases and J 2 bases, leaving 18 bases between the germline ends. The CDR3 consists of 15 residues. The CDR3 DNA follows: TGTGCCTGTCTTCTTGGAACTGCCTACACAGATACGCAGTATTTT. This sequence encodes CACLLGTAYTDTQYF.

The chain has TRBV5-1 and TRBJ1-2; D gene uncertain. The CDR3 has 14 amino acids. Per germline, CDR1 SGHRS and CDR2 YFSETQ. Trimming stripped 0 bases from V and 0 bases from J, with 6 bases between. The CDR3, as DNA: TGCGCCAGCAGCTTGGACGGATCTAACTATGGCTACACCTTC. It encodes CASSLDGSNYGYTF.

CDR3 sequence: CAGRTRGLLEAFF. Written as DNA, the CDR3 is TGTGCCGGACGGACGAGGGGACTACTTGAAGCTTTCTTT. The rearrangement joins TRBV7-9 to TRBJ1-1, with a possible D match to TRBD1 (5 bases). V shed 11 bases and J shed 7 bases, with 20 bases lying between them. The germline gives CDR1 SEHNR, CDR2 FQNEAQ (reference sequence). CDR3 length: 13 residues.

This clone occurred a few times. The V gene is TRBV6-6, the J gene TRBJ2-3; a possible D gene is TRBD2 (6 bases). The V end was cut by 5 bases, the J end by 1 base, with 16 bases between. Germline V gene lookup returns CDR1 MNHNY and CDR2 SVGAGI (reference sequence). This CDR3 spans 16 amino acids. As DNA, the CDR3 is TGTGCCAGCAGTCATCGTCGGGGGTCGGGCACAGATACGCAGTATTTT. Its protein product is CASSHRRGSGTDTQYF.

The V and J genes are TRBV9 and TRBJ1-2, with 7 bases fitting TRBD1. The V and J ends lost 2 bases and 7 bases, in that order; junction bases with no gene match: 11. CDR1 and CDR2 from the germline V gene are SGDLS and YYNGEE. The CDR3 consists of 15 residues. The DNA for the CDR3 is TGTGCCAGCAGCGTCCGCCTGGGCAGGGGGTCTGGCTACACCTTC. Translating gives CASSVRLGRGSGYTF.

J is TRBJ2-4 and V is TRBV6-5; a possible D gene is TRBD2 (5 bases). Per the germline V gene, CDR1 is MNHEY and CDR2 is SVGAGI. V shed 0 bases and J shed 0 bases, with 6 bases lying between them. This CDR3 comprises 15 residues. The CDR3 loop is CASSYSGVAKNIQYF. The CDR3 DNA reads as TGTGCCAGCAGTTACTCCGGGGTAGCCAAAAACATTCAGTACTTC.

The chain links TRBV6-6 to TRBJ1-1, with 7 bases fitting TRBD1. Trimming at V came to 6 bases and at J to 8 bases, leaving 9 bases not matched to a gene. Germline CDR1 and CDR2: MNHNY and SVGAGI (reference sequence). There are 13 residues in the CDR3. The CDR3 DNA is TGTGCCAGCAGCTCTGGGACAGCCTTAGAAGCTTTCTTT. The encoded protein is CASSSGTALEAFF.

The rearrangement joins TRBV6-5 to TRBJ1-3, with TRBD1 identical over 11 bases. Germline V gives CDR1 MNHEY, CDR2 SVGAGI. V lost 8 bases, J lost 4 bases, and 4 bases stayed unmatched. This CDR3 is built from 14 residues. The chain's CDR3 is CASRTGGTGNTIYF. The CDR3 DNA follows: TGTGCCAGCCGGACAGGGGGCACGGGAAACACCATATATTTT.

CDR3 DNA: TGCGCCAGCAGCTTGAGGCAGGGGAGTCACGGGGAGCTGTTTTTT. Translation gives CASSLRQGSHGELFF. The J gene is TRBJ2-2, the V gene TRBV5-1, with TRBD1 as a possible D gene (6 bases). The CDR3 is made up of 15 amino acids. Germline V lookup: CDR1 SGHRS, CDR2 YFSETQ. Trimming pared 1 base from V and 7 bases from J, leaving 14 bases between.

The rearrangement links TRBV5-1 to TRBJ2-5, with a possible D match to TRBD1 (5 bases). CDR3 length: 13 amino acids. With 1 base removed from V and 4 bases from J, the gap between germline ends came to 8 bases. Germline values: CDR1 SGHRS, CDR2 YFSETQ. For the CDR3, the DNA is TGCGCCAGCAGCTTGTATCAGGGAGAGACCCAGTACTTC. As protein: CASSLYQGETQYF.

J is TRBJ1-4 and V is TRBV15; no reliable D call. V shed 0 bases and J shed 4 bases, with 6 bases lying between them. Per germline, CDR1 LNHNV and CDR2 YYDKDF (reference sequence). This CDR3 has 14 residues. The CDR3, as DNA: TGTGCCACCAGCAGAGACCGAAATAATGAAAAACTGTTTTTT. It yields the protein CATSRDRNNEKLFF.

This sequence joins TRBV18 and TRBJ1-5, with D unresolved. The CDR3 has 15 residues. The V and J ends lost 4 bases and 5 bases respectively, with 15 bases between them. From germline, CDR1 is KGHSH and CDR2 LQKENI. CDR3 in amino acids: CASSRSRPGDQPQHF. The CDR3, as DNA: TGTGCCAGCTCACGATCCAGACCGGGCGATCAGCCCCAGCATTTT.

The V call is TRBV2, the J call TRBJ1-1, with TRBD1 as a possible D gene (5 bases). V shed 6 bases and J shed 6 bases, with 11 bases lying between them. Looked up from germline, CDR1 is SNHLY and CDR2 is FYNNEI. The CDR3 loop spans 12 amino acids. The CDR3 DNA sequence: TGTGCCAGCAGGGAGACAGAAGCTGAAGCTTTCTTT. Its protein is CASRETEAEAFF.

The CDR3 spells CASSRHGLAGKETQYF. CDR3 sequence (DNA): TGTGCCAGCAGCCGCCATGGACTAGCGGGTAAAGAGACCCAGTACTTC. J is TRBJ2-5 and V is TRBV7-2; TRBD2 matches 11 bases. V lost 5 bases, J lost 3 bases, and 8 bases stayed unmatched. CDR1 is SGHTA and CDR2 is FQGNSA in the germline V gene. This CDR3 region has 16 residues.

With respect to this clone: Mismatch with germline at one junction end may stem from a read error. The chain links TRBV4-1 to TRBJ2-5; TRBD2 matches at 7 bases. Germline V gene lookup returns CDR1 MGHRA and CDR2 YSYEKL. CDR3 length: 15 amino acids. The CDR3 region is CASNQGVTGGETQYF. CDR3 nucleotides: TGCGCCAGCAACCAAGGGGTCACGGGAGGAGAGACCCAGTACTTC.

This clone was seen only a few times. J is TRBJ1-2 and V is TRBV19, with D perhaps TRBD1 (5 bases). Germline-derived CDR1 and CDR2 are LNHDA and SQIVND (reference sequence). The V end was cut by 7 bases, the J end by 8 bases, with 20 bases between. The CDR3 is made up of 14 amino acids. The CDR3 is CASTSGGTRVGYTF. DNA for the CDR3: TGTGCCAGTACCTCTGGGGGGACCCGGGTCGGCTACACCTTC.